This T cell receptor beta chain was observed in a study of control samples from healthy donors and cancer patients. CDR1 is MNHEY and CDR2 is SVGAGI in the germline V gene. Between the trimmed V and J ends, which lost 2 bases and 6 bases, there was a span of 11 bases. This CDR3 spans 13 amino acids. Measured with immunoSEQ multiplex PCR; TCRdb has only the in-frame clones, and not every one. The sample lists roughly 120,000 clones; 85% to 95% were seen once. Sequences were obtained from PBMCs. The chain is built from TRBV6-5 and TRBJ2-7; possible D gene TRBD2, 5 bases. The TCR sequence derives from a man between 45 and 60 years old with head and neck cancer. In DNA, the CDR3 is TGTGCCAGCAGTTACGAGGGAATGAGCGAGCAGTACTTC. This codes for CASSYEGMSEQYF.